The next 3 T cell receptor beta chains were all read from a single sample in a study of STAT5B mutations in CD4+ large granular lymphocyte leukemia (dated by TCRdb to between 2021 and 2024). Library creation used the immunoSEQ multiplex PCR assay. Drawn from immuneACCESS, this table holds only the in-frame rearrangements with V and J called that TCRdb kept. Clones are partly lost; checked studies trace under half to an unresolved V gene and leave the rest unexplained. The sample profile shows around 23,000 clones; about four fifths of them were found once. In total, the top ten clones hold roughly 0.43% of the sample. The sequencing sample was made of CD4+ T cells from blood buffy coats. The receptors here all came from a human donor in good health.

This clone has only a few counts. This chain joins TRBV4-2 and TRBJ1-1; D may be TRBD1 (6 bases). This CDR3 is 15 amino acids long. Trimming stripped 4 bases from V and 4 bases from J, with 16 bases between. The V gene's germline CDR1 is LGHNA and CDR2 YNFKEQ. CDR3 protein: CASSPNGGGGTEAFF. The CDR3 DNA sequence: TGTGCCAGCAGCCCCAACGGGGGAGGGGGCACTGAAGCTTTCTTT.

The chain uses TRBV7-8 and TRBJ1-6; perhaps TRBD1 as D (5 bases). The V gene's germline CDR1 is SGHVS and CDR2 FQNEAQ. Trimming removed 0 bases at V and 6 bases at J, with 6 bases between. The length of the CDR3 is 14 residues. DNA for the CDR3: TGTGCCAGCAGCTTAGCAGGGGCTAATTCACCCCTCCACTTT. It codes for CASSLAGANSPLHF.

The count of this clone is one. The V call is TRBV5-1, the J call TRBJ1-1; 9 bases align to TRBD1. CDR1 and CDR2 (germline): SGHRS, YFSETQ. After removal of 4 bases from V and 4 bases from J, the junction contained 23 bases not matched to a gene. The CDR3 runs to 20 residues. The CDR3 reads CASSRGTGQGGLVGGTEAFF. CDR3 DNA: TGCGCCAGCAGCCGCGGGACAGGGCAAGGGGGTTTAGTTGGAGGCACTGAAGCTTTCTTT.